What follows are 12 T cell receptor beta chains derived from one specimen sequenced in a study of vaccination and CD4 T cells after COVID-19. Treatment given: roughly nine-day PBMC culture with coronavirus spike peptide pools or control peptides (ViraFEST assay). For these receptors, no antigen is known. Cultured CD4+ T-cell DNA underwent Oncomine TCR Beta short-read sequencing. TCRdb analysed the PCR reads with MiXCR anew, one entry per CDR3 protein. The sample holds 13,000 or so distinct CDR3 sequences, roughly two thirds seen once. Sequenced material: CD4+ T cells from blood, cultured in vitro. The receptors originated from a human donor who had recovered from COVID-19.

The chain links TRBV20-1 to TRBJ2-7; D call uncertain. With 6 bases removed from V and 2 bases from J, the gap between germline ends came to 11 bases. This CDR3 has 12 residues. Germline loops: CDR1 DFQATT, CDR2 SNEGSKA (reference sequence). The DNA for the CDR3 is TGCAGTGCGTTGTCGGTTACCTACGAGCAGTACTTC. This sequence encodes CSALSVTYEQYF.

This chain joins TRBV7-9 and TRBJ1-3; 8 positions match TRBD1. Unmatched junction bases numbered 1, after V lost 2 bases and J lost 4 bases. The CDR3 is 14 amino acids. Germline V gene data show CDR1 as SEHNR and CDR2 as FQNEAQ (reference sequence). CDR3 in amino acids: CASSLSGGGNTIYF. CDR3 nucleotide sequence: TGTGCCAGCAGCTTATCAGGGGGCGGAAACACCATATATTTT.

The chain employs TRBV5-8 and TRBJ2-7; 7 nucleotides line up with TRBD1. The CDR3 runs 15 residues. The V gene's germline CDR1 is SGHTS and CDR2 YDEGEE. The V and J ends lost 6 bases and 2 bases, in that order; junction bases with no gene match: 11. The CDR3 here is CASTLVGQPTYEQYF. The CDR3 nucleotides are TGTGCCAGCACCTTAGTGGGACAGCCGACCTACGAGCAGTACTTC. The full variable domain, in which reference TRBV5-8 and TRBJ2-7 provide the parts outside the CDR3, is EAGVTQSPTHLIKTRGQQATLRCSPISGHTSVYWYQQALGLGLQFLLWYDEGEERNRGNFPPRFSGRQFPNYSSELNVNALELEDSALYLCASTLVGQPTYEQYFGPGTRLTVT.

The chain uses TRBV5-8 and TRBJ1-4; D may be TRBD1 (6 bases). This CDR3 is built from 13 residues. The V and J ends lost 5 bases and 6 bases respectively, with 11 bases between them. The germline V gene encodes CDR1 SGHTS and CDR2 YDEGEE. CDR3 nucleotide sequence: TGTGCCAGCAGTAACAGGGTGGATGAAAAACTGTTTTTT. It codes for CASSNRVDEKLFF.

This sequence joins TRBV7-2 and TRBJ2-7; D not resolved. The CDR3 loop spans 15 amino acids. V lost 5 bases and J lost 4, with 18 bases in between. Germline V gives CDR1 SGHTA, CDR2 FQGNSA. Here the CDR3 DNA reads TGTGCCAGCAGCCGCAGAGTGGGGAAGGAGTACGAGCAGTACTTC. Translating gives CASSRRVGKEYEQYF.

The chain combines TRBV7-2 with TRBJ1-5; D might be TRBD1 (6 bases). Germline lookup yields CDR1 SGHTA and CDR2 FQGNSA. V was clipped by 5 bases and J by 2 bases, with 13 bases between them. CDR3 length: 15 amino acids. CDR3 protein: CASSQQGDGNQPQHF. CDR3 bases: TGTGCCAGCAGCCAACAGGGAGACGGCAATCAGCCCCAGCATTTT.

The chain uses TRBV11-2 and TRBJ2-3; 9 bases fit TRBD2. V was clipped by 7 bases and J by 6 bases; unmatched bases: 14. The CDR3 covers 16 residues. Per germline, CDR1 SGHAT and CDR2 FQNNGV. In nucleotides, the CDR3 is TGTGCCAGCACCCTCCCGCCTAGCGGGGCCCGGGATACGCAGTATTTT. Protein sequence: CASTLPPSGARDTQYF. Complete variable domain (other parts from reference TRBV11-2 and TRBJ2-3): EAGVAQSPRYKIIEKRQSVAFWCNPISGHATLYWYQQILGQGPKLLIQFQNNGVVDDSQLPKDRFSAERLKGVDSTLKIQPAKLEDSAVYLCASTLPPSGARDTQYFGPGTRLTVL.

The chain joins TRBV7-2 to TRBJ1-2; 10 bases fit TRBD1. CDR3 size: 15 residues. Germline V CDR1 and CDR2: SGHTA, FQGNSA. V was clipped by 6 bases and J by 2 bases; unmatched bases: 6. The CDR3 region is CASRQTGQGNYGYTF. The DNA of the CDR3 is TGTGCCAGCAGACAGACGGGACAGGGGAACTATGGCTACACCTTC.

The V call is TRBV7-2, the J call TRBJ1-1; maybe TRBD1 (6 bases). Germline-derived CDR1 and CDR2 are SGHTA and FQGNSA. The CDR3 runs 13 residues. V was clipped by 5 bases and J by 8 bases, with 15 bases between them. The CDR3 reads CASSARGFGEAFF. The DNA of the CDR3 is TGTGCCAGCAGCGCCAGGGGTTTTGGAGAAGCTTTCTTT.

The sample holds a few counts of this clonotype. This rearrangement joins TRBV27 to TRBJ2-2; TRBD2 matches at 8 bases. Germline values: CDR1 MNHEY, CDR2 SMNVEV (reference sequence). V was clipped by 1 base and J by 4 bases; unmatched bases: 2. The CDR3 contains 15 residues. The CDR3, as DNA: TGTGCCAGCAGTTTATGGCGGGGGGCCACCGGGGAGCTGTTTTTT. As protein: CASSLWRGATGELFF.

This clonotype occurred a few times. V usage is TRBV7-6 and J usage is TRBJ2-5; TRBD1 matches at 10 bases. This CDR3 is built from 15 residues. Losses at the gene ends were 5 bases for V and 5 bases for J; bases not matched to a gene: 8. CDR1 and CDR2 from the germline V gene are SGHVS and FNYEAQ. The CDR3 sequence: CASSQRGQGLETQYF. The DNA of the CDR3 is TGTGCCAGCAGCCAGAGGGGACAGGGGTTGGAGACCCAGTACTTC.

The gene calls are TRBV11-3 and TRBJ2-3, with 9 positions matching TRBD1. The V gene end was trimmed by 4 bases and the J gene end by 1 base; junction bases not matched to a gene: 6. In germline, CDR1 is SGHNT, CDR2 YENEEA. The CDR3 is 16 residues long. The CDR3 loop is CASSYARDRGTDTQYF. CDR3 nucleotide sequence: TGTGCCAGCAGCTACGCTCGGGACAGGGGCACAGATACGCAGTATTTT. The full variable domain, its missing parts supplied by reference TRBV11-3 and TRBJ2-3, is EAGVVQSPRYKIIEKKQPVAFWCNPISGHNTLYWYLQNLGQGPELLIRYENEEAVDDSQLPKDRFSAERLKGVDSTLKIQPAELGDSAVYLCASSYARDRGTDTQYFGPGTRLTVL.